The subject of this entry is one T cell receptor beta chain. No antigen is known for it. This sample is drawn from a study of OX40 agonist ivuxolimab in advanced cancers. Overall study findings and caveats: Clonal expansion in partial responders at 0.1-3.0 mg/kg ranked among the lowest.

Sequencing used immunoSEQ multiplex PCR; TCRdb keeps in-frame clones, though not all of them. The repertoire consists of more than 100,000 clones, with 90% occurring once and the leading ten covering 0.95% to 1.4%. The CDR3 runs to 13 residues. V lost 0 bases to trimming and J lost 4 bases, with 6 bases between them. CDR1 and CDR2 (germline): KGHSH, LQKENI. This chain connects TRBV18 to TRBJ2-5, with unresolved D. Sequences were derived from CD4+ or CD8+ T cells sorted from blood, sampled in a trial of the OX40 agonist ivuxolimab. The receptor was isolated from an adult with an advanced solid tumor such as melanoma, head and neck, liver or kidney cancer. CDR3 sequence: CASSPPGRETQYF. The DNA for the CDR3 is TGTGCCAGCTCACCACCGGGCCGAGAGACCCAGTACTTC.